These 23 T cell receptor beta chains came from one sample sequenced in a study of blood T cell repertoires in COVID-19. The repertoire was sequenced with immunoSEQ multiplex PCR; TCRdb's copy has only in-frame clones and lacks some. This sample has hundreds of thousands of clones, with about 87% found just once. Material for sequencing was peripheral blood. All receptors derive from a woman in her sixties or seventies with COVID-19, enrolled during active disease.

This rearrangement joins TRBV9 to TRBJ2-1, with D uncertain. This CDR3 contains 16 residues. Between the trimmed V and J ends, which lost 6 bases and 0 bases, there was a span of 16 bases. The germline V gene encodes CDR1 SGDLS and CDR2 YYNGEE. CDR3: CASTWISPSSYNEQFF. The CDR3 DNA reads TGTGCCAGCACCTGGATTAGCCCGAGCTCCTACAATGAGCAGTTCTTC.

CDR3 bases: TGTGCCAGTAGTGCCGACATGAACACTGAAGCTTTCTTT. It encodes CASSADMNTEAFF. This chain joins TRBV19 and TRBJ1-1; no definite D call. Germline-derived CDR1 and CDR2 are LNHDA and SQIVND (reference sequence). The CDR3 consists of 13 residues. Deletions cut 5 bases from V and 0 bases from J, with 7 bases between.

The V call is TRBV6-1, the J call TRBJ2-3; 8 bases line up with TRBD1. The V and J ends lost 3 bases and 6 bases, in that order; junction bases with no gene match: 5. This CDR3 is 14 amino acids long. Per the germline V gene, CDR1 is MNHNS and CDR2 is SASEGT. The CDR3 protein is CASSEDRVRDTQYF. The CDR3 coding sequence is TGTGCCAGCAGTGAGGACAGGGTACGGGATACGCAGTATTTT.

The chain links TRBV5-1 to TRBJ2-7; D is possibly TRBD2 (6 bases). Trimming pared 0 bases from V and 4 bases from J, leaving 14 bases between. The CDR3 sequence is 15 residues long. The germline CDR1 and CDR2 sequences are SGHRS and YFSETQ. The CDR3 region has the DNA TGCGCCAGCAGCTTGGGGCGGGGAGCGACGTACGAGCAGTACTTC. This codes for CASSLGRGATYEQYF.

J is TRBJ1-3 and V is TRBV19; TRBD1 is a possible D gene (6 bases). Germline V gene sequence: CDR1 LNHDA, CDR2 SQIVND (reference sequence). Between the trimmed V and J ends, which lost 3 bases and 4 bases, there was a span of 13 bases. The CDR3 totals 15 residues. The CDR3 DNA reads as TGTGCCAGTAGTATCTCAGGGGCGCGAGGAAACACCATATATTTT. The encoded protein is CASSISGARGNTIYF.

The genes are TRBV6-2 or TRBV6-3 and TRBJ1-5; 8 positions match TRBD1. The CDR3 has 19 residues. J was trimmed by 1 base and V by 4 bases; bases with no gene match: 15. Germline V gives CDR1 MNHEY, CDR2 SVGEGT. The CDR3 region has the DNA TGTGCCAGCAGTTCGTGGGACAGGCAAAAGAGGTCGAGCAATCAGCCCCAGCATTTT. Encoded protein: CASSSWDRQKRSSNQPQHF.

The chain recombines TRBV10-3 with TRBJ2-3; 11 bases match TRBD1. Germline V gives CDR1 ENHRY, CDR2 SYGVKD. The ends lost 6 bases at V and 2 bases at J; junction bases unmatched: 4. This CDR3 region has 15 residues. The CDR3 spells CAISGQGANTDTQYF. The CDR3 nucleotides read TGTGCCATCAGCGGACAGGGGGCCAACACAGATACGCAGTATTTT.

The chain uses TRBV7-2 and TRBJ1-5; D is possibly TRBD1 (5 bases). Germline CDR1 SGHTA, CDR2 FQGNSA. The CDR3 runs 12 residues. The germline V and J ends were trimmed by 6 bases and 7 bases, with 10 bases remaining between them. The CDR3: CASRAGGQPQHF. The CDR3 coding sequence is TGTGCCAGCAGGGCCGGGGGGCAGCCCCAGCATTTT.

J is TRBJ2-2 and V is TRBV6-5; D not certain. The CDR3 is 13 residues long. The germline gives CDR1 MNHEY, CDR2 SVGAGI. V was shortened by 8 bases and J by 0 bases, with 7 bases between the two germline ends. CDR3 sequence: CASQDSNTGELFF. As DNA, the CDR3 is TGTGCCAGCCAGGATTCGAACACCGGGGAGCTGTTTTTT.

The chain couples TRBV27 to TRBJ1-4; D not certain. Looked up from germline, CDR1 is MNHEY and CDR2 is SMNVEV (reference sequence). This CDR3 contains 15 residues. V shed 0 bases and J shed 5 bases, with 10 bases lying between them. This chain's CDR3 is CASSLSFAGNEKLFF. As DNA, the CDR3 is TGTGCCAGCAGTTTATCATTCGCGGGGAATGAAAAACTGTTTTTT.

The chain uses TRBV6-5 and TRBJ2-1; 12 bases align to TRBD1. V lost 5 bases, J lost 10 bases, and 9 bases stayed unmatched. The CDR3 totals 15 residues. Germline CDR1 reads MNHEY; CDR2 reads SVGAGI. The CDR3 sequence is CASSTPGQGAWEQFF. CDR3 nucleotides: TGTGCCAGCAGTACGCCGGGACAGGGGGCCTGGGAGCAGTTCTTC.

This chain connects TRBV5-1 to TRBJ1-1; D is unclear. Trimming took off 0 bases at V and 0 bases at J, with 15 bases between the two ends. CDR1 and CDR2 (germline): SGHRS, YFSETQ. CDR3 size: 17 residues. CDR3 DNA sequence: TGCGCCAGCAGCTTGGTGGTGATAGAGGGCTTGAACACTGAAGCTTTCTTT. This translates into CASSLVVIEGLNTEAFF.

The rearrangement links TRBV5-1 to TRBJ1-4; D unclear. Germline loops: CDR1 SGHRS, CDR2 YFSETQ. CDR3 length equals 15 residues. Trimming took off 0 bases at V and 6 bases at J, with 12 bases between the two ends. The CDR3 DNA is TGCGCCAGCAGCTTGGTTGGCCGAGGTGATGAAAAACTGTTTTTT. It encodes CASSLVGRGDEKLFF.

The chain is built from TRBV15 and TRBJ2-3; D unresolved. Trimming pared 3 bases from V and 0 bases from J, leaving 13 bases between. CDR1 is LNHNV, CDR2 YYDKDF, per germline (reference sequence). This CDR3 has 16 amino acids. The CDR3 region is CATSSLQYPSTDTQYF. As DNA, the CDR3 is TGTGCCACCAGCAGCCTTCAGTATCCTAGCACAGATACGCAGTATTTT.

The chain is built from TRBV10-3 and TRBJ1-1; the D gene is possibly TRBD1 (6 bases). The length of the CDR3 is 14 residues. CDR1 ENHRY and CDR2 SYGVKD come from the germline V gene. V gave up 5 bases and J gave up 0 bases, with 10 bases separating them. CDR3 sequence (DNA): TGTGCCATCAGTTCAGGGGCCCTGAACACTGAAGCTTTCTTT. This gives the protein CAISSGALNTEAFF.

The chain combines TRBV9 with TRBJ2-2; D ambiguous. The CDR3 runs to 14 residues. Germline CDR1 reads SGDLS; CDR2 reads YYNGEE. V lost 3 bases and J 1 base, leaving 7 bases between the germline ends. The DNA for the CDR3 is TGTGCCAGCAGCGCGGGTTTGAACACCGGGGAGCTGTTTTTT. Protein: CASSAGLNTGELFF.

The CDR3 nucleotides are TGTGCCATCAGCGCAGGTCAGGAACTGTTTTTT. Amino acid sequence: CAISAGQELFF. The gene calls are TRBV10-3 and TRBJ1-4; D is ambiguous. CDR1 and CDR2 from the germline V gene are ENHRY and SYGVKD. The CDR3 is 11 amino acids. Deletions cut 6 bases from V and 12 bases from J, with 11 bases between.

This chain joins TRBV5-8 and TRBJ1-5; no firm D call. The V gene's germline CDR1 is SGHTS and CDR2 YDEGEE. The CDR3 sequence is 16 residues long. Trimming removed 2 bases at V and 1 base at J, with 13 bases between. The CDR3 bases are TGTGCCAGCAGCTTATGGGAGGGATTAAGCAATCAGCCCCAGCATTTT. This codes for CASSLWEGLSNQPQHF.

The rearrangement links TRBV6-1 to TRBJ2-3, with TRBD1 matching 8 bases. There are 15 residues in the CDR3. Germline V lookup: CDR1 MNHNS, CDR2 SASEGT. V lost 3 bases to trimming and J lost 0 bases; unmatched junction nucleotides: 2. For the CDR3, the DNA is TGTGCCAGCAGTGATAGGGACAGGAGCACAGATACGCAGTATTTT. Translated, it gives CASSDRDRSTDTQYF.

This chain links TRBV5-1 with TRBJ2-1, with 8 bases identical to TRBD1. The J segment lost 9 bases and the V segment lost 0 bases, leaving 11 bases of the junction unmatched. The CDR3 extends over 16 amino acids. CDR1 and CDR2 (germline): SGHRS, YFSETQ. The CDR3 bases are TGCGCCAGCAGCTTGGCACAGGGGGAAGGGGTTGGTGAGCAGTTCTTC. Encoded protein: CASSLAQGEGVGEQFF.

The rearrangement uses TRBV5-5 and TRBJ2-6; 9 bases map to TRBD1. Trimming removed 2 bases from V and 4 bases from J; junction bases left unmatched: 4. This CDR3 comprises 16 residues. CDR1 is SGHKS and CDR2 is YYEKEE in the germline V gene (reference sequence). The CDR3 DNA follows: TGTGCCAGCAGCTTAGGACAGGGGTCCGGGGCCAACGTCCTGACTTTC. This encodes CASSLGQGSGANVLTF.

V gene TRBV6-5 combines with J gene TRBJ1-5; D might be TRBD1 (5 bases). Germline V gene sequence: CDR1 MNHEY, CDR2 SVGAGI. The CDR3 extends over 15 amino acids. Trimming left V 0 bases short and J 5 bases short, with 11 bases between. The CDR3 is CASSYSSRADQPQHF. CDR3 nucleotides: TGTGCCAGCAGTTACTCGAGCAGGGCCGATCAGCCCCAGCATTTT.

The CDR3 protein is CASSPQGPYSGGSYNEQFF. CDR3 bases: TGTGCCAGCAGTCCCCAAGGCCCCTATAGCGGGGGCTCCTACAATGAGCAGTTCTTC. The gene calls are TRBV6-6 and TRBJ2-1; 9 nucleotides align to TRBD2. The J segment lost 0 bases and the V segment lost 5 bases, leaving 14 bases of the junction unmatched. Germline V gene lookup returns CDR1 MNHNY and CDR2 SVGAGI (reference sequence). This CDR3 region has 19 residues.